The source of this T cell receptor (beta chain) is a study of beta chain features in type 1 diabetes. Turning to the study itself: Examined across all samples were around 110 million sorted cells.

The germline V gene has CDR1 SNHLY and CDR2 FYNNEI. CDR3 size: 15 residues. J gave up 4 bases and V 3 bases, and 5 bases lay outside the gene matches. Regarding the study as a whole: For TCRB rearrangement, an influence of HLA type remained unresolved here.

Expressed TCRB transcripts were sequenced because the isolated RNA had all been reverse transcribed beforehand. Assay used: immunoSEQ multiplex PCR; TCRdb lists only in-frame clones, some missing. In the table there are about 15,000 clones, roughly 40% of which are singletons. As concerns this clone: Antigen: not known.

Sequenced: stem cell memory CD4+ T cells from blood. This TCR was recovered from a woman between 40 and 50 years old in good health. The V and J genes are TRBV2 and TRBJ2-1, with 8 bases that match TRBD2. The CDR3 DNA sequence: TGTGCCAGCAGTGACGCAGCGGGGGTGTACAATGAGCAGTTCTTC. Translation: CASSDAAGVYNEQFF.